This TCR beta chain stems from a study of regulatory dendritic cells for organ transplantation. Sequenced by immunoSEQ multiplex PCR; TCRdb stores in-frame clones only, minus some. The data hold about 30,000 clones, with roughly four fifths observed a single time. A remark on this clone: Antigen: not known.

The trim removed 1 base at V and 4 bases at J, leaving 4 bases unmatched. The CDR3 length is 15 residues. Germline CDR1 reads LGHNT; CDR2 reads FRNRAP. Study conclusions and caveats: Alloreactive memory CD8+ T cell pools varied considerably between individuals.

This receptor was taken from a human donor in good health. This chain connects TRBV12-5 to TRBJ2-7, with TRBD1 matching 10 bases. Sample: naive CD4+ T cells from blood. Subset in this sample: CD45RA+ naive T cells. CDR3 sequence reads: CASGLGRQGAYEQYF. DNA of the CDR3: TGTGCTAGTGGTTTGGGGCGACAGGGGGCTTACGAGCAGTACTTC.